In its sample, the clone carrying this TCR beta chain was seen a few times. Its antigen is unknown. The data originate from a study of CD8+ T cells in alopecia areata. Broader study findings: Mouse data revealed clearer TCR sharing than patient data did, a gap possibly tied to HLA. When scalp samples are sequenced, resident alphabeta T cells of normal skin are also captured. Lesional scalp, especially alopecia totalis/universalis, showed higher clonality than normal scalp.

Investigators sorted PBMCs to obtain both CD4+ and CD8+ T cells. Isolated RNA was reverse transcribed into cDNA used as the sequencing template. Some clones are missing from TCRdb's copy, which holds only in-frame ones; the method was immunoSEQ multiplex PCR. The table includes some 110,000 clones, roughly 69% detected once. The CDR3 runs 16 residues. V shed 3 bases and J 4 bases; nucleotides not matched to a gene: 8. Germline CDR1 reads SQVTM; CDR2 reads ANQGSEA. This clonotype was obtained from a human donor in good health. V and J are TRBV29-1 and TRBJ2-3, with 12 bases that match TRBD1. Sequencing input: CD4+ T cells sorted from blood. For the CDR3, the DNA is TGCAGCGTTGAGCGACGGGACAGGGGGCTGTCAGATACGCAGTATTTT. This gives the protein CSVERRDRGLSDTQYF.